This T cell receptor (beta chain) was sequenced for a study of T cells in Graves' hyperthyroidism and ophthalmopathy. Study-wide context: Peripheral blood specimens were obtained at initial diagnosis, prior to any treatment.

RNA transcripts were the template for amplifying TCR beta CDR3 regions. The HTBI primer set was used in a first-round RT-PCR of the TCR CDR3. TCRdb independently ran MiXCR on the multiplex PCR reads; one entry per CDR3 protein. Among around 530,000 distinct CDR3 sequences listed, approximately 17% were seen once. The CDR3 sequence is 16 residues long. Germline V gives CDR1 MNHNS, CDR2 SASEGT. Deletions cut 2 bases from V and 0 bases from J, with 11 bases between. The specimen sequenced was blood. The sequence was collected from a woman younger than 30 with Graves' ophthalmopathy. The chain has TRBV6-1 and TRBJ1-5, with D possibly matching TRBD1 (5 bases). The CDR3 spells CASSETGQYSNQPQHF. The CDR3 nucleotides are TGTGCCAGCAGTGAAACGGGGCAGTATAGCAATCAGCCCCAGCATTTT.